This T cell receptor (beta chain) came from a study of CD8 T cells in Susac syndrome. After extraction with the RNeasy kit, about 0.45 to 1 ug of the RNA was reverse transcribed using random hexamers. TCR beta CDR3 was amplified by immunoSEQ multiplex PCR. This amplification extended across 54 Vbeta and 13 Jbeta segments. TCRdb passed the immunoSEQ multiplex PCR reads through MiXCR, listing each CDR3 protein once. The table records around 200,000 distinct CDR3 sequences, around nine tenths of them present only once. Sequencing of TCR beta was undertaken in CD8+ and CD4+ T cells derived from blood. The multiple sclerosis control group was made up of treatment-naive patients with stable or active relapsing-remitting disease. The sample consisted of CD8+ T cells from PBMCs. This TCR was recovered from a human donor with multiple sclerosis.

CDR3 amino acids: CASSESGQPQHF. The CDR3 DNA is TGCGCCAGCAGTGAGTCGGGCCAGCCCCAGCATTTT. The V gene is TRBV10-2, the J gene TRBJ1-5; the D is unclear. From germline, CDR1 is WSHSY and CDR2 SAAADI. This CDR3 region has 12 residues. V shed 0 bases and J shed 7 bases, with 4 bases lying between them.